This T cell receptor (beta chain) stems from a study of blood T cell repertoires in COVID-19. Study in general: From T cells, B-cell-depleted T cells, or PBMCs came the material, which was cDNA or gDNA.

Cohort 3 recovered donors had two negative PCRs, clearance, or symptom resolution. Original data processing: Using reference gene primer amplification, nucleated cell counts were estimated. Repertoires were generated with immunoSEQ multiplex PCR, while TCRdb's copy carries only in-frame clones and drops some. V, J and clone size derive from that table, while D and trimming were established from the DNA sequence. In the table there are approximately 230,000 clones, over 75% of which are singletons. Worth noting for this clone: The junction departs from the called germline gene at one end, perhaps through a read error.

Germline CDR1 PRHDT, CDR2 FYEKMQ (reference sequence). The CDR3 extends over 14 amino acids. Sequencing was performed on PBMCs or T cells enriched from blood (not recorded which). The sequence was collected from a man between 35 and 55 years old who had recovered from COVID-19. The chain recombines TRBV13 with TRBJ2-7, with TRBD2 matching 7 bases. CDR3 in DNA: TGTGCCAGCAGCCTAGGGGCGGGAGTAAGAGAGCAGTACTTC. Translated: CASSLGAGVREQYF.